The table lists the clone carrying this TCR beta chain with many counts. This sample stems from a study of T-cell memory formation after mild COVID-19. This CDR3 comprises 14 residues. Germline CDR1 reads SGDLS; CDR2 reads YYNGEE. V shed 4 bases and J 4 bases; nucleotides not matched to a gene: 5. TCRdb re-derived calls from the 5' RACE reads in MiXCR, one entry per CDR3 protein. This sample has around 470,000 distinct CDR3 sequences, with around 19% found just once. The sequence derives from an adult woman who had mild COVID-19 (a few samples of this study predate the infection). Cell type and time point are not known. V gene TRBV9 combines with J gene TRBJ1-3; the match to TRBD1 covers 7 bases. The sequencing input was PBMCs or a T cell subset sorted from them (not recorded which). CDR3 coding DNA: TGTGCCAGCAGCCCCGGGACAGCCGGAAACACCATATATTTT. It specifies CASSPGTAGNTIYF.